This T cell receptor (beta chain) derives from a study of CD8 T cells in Susac syndrome. Points from the study as a whole: In its TCR sequencing and HLA analysis, the study acknowledged that the number of individuals was relatively small.

TCR beta was sequenced from blood CD8+ and CD4+ T cells. Negative isolation was applied to CD8+ and CD4+ T cells, and FACS enrichment was applied to TEMRA cells. With 0 bases clipped from V and 5 bases from J, the junction kept 6 bases outside the gene matches. The CDR3 is made up of 15 amino acids. Random hexamers were used to reverse transcribe an amount of roughly 0.5 to 1 ug RNA. Amplification of TCR beta CDR3 by immunoSEQ multiplex PCR spanned 54 Vbeta and 13 Jbeta. TCRdb re-called the immunoSEQ multiplex PCR reads with MiXCR, one entry per CDR3 protein. The sample holds some 150,000 distinct CDR3 sequences; 95% are singletons and the top ten take 0.14% to 0.15%. On this clonotype itself: Its antigen is not identified.

The source of this sequence is a human donor with multiple sclerosis. V and J are TRBV12-3 or TRBV12-4 and TRBJ1-2; 7 nucleotides align to TRBD1. The sequencing input was CD8+ T cells from PBMCs. The CDR3 protein is CASSLASTGVYGYTF. Written as DNA, the CDR3 is TGTGCCAGCAGTTTAGCGAGTACAGGGGTATATGGCTACACCTTC.